Below, 20 T cell receptor beta chains from the same sample are listed, as sequenced in a study of blood T cell repertoires in COVID-19. Clones were sequenced by immunoSEQ multiplex PCR, and TCRdb holds only the in-frame ones, with some missing. This table has roughly 220,000 clones, 84% appearing once. The sample was peripheral blood. The receptors here all came from a woman aged 55-69 years with acute or convalescent COVID-19.

On this clone itself: Additional DNA sequences in this sample encode the identical CDR3. The V call is TRBV2, the J call TRBJ1-6, with 7 bases fitting TRBD1. The CDR3 extends over 13 amino acids. J was trimmed by 5 bases and V by 6 bases; bases with no gene match: 1. The germline CDR1 and CDR2 sequences are SNHLY and FYNNEI. The CDR3, as DNA: TGTGCCAGCAGCGACAGGGATAATTCACCCCTCCACTTT. This sequence encodes CASSDRDNSPLHF.

This clone has a handful of counts. This chain uses TRBV5-1 with TRBJ2-3, with D tentatively TRBD1 (6 bases). Germline V CDR1 and CDR2: SGHRS, YFSETQ. The CDR3 has 13 residues. With 4 bases removed from V and 5 bases from J, the gap between germline ends came to 11 bases. Written as DNA, the CDR3 is TGCGCCAGCAGCGTCCCACAGGGAGATACGCAGTATTTT. Amino acid sequence: CASSVPQGDTQYF.

V usage is TRBV5-8 and J usage is TRBJ2-7; a weak D match, TRBD1 (6 bases). CDR1 is SGHTS and CDR2 is YDEGEE in the germline V gene. Between the trimmed V and J ends, which lost 7 bases and 6 bases, there was a span of 26 bases. This CDR3 has 16 amino acids. CDR3 protein: CASLRIRGLLGGEQYF. The CDR3, as DNA: TGTGCCAGCCTTAGAATCAGGGGCTTACTGGGTGGCGAGCAGTACTTC.

The J gene is TRBJ1-1, the V gene TRBV6-5; D gene uncertain. CDR1 is MNHEY and CDR2 is SVGAGI in the germline V gene. The CDR3 has 12 amino acids. Deletions cut 6 bases from V and 4 bases from J, with 9 bases between. Here the CDR3 DNA reads TGTGCCAGCAGCCCCCCCTCCACTGAAGCTTTCTTT. Protein product: CASSPPSTEAFF.

The chain is built from TRBV27 and TRBJ1-4, with D possibly TRBD1 on 5 matching bases. V shed 2 bases and J shed 8 bases, with 9 bases lying between them. Looked up from germline, CDR1 is MNHEY and CDR2 is SMNVEV (reference sequence). The CDR3 sequence is 13 residues long. DNA of the CDR3: TGTGCCAGCAGTTTACAGGGAGGCGAAAAACTGTTTTTT. Translation gives CASSLQGGEKLFF.

The V gene is TRBV7-6, the J gene TRBJ2-2; 12 positions match TRBD2. V trimming: 7 bases; J trimming: 3 bases; junction bases outside the gene matches: 15. The CDR3 is 19 residues long. Germline CDR1 SGHVS, CDR2 FNYEAQ. CDR3 coding DNA: TGTGCCAGCACCCGACAGGGCACTACTAGCGGGGGGCACACCGGGGAGCTGTTTTTT. It codes for CASTRQGTTSGGHTGELFF.

J is TRBJ2-3 and V is TRBV5-1; the match to TRBD1 covers 11 bases. The CDR3 length is 17 residues. In germline, CDR1 is SGHRS, CDR2 YFSETQ. Germline trimming cut 5 bases from V and 3 bases from J; bases unmatched to any gene: 11. CDR3 DNA: TGCGCCAGCAGTATTAACTTCCGGGACAGGGGGACAGATACGCAGTATTTT. As protein: CASSINFRDRGTDTQYF.

The chain joins TRBV10-3 to TRBJ2-7; 10 bases are shared with TRBD1. V trimming: 3 bases; J trimming: 3 bases; junction bases outside the gene matches: 5. This CDR3 region has 15 residues. Looked up from germline, CDR1 is ENHRY and CDR2 is SYGVKD. CDR3 residues: CAISDRGQGDYEQYF. The CDR3 DNA reads TGTGCCATCAGTGACCGAGGACAGGGGGACTACGAGCAGTACTTC.

The rearrangement joins TRBV6-5 to TRBJ1-1; D is unclear. V shed 7 bases and J shed 0 bases, with 9 bases lying between them. Germline assignment: CDR1 MNHEY and CDR2 SVGAGI. This CDR3 has 13 amino acids. The CDR3 nucleotides read TGTGCCAGCACAGGAAATATGAACACTGAAGCTTTCTTT. Residues: CASTGNMNTEAFF.

The rearrangement joins TRBV5-8 to TRBJ1-2; TRBD1 matches at 7 bases. Looked up from germline, CDR1 is SGHTS and CDR2 is YDEGEE. The junction had 19 bases not matched to a gene; V was cut back by 1 base and J by 4 bases. The CDR3 is 19 residues long. The CDR3 DNA sequence: TGTGCCAGCAGCTTGTCATCGGCCGAGGCCAGCAGGGGGGTCTATGGCTACACCTTC. It specifies CASSLSSAEASRGVYGYTF.

The chain has TRBV11-2 and TRBJ2-7, with D possibly matching TRBD1 (6 bases). CDR3 size: 14 residues. CDR1 and CDR2 from the germline V gene are SGHAT and FQNNGV. Trimming pared 2 bases from V and 3 bases from J, leaving 11 bases between. CDR3 sequence: CASSLSKGVYEQYF. The CDR3 DNA reads as TGTGCCAGCAGCTTAAGTAAGGGGGTCTACGAGCAGTACTTC.

This clone appeared a single time. The chain combines TRBV21-1 with TRBJ1-2. TRBV21-1 is a pseudogene locus. This CDR3 region has 21 residues. The CDR3 reads CASSKPKDGFDPHGANYGYTF. CDR3 nucleotide sequence: TGTGCCAGCAGCAAACCCAAGGACGGATTCGATCCCCACGGGGCTAACTATGGCTACACCTTC.

CDR3 amino acids: CASSPRQGARTEAFF. In nucleotides, the CDR3 is TGTGCCAGCAGTCCCCGACAGGGGGCTAGGACTGAAGCTTTCTTT. The chain links TRBV6-5 to TRBJ1-1, with 10 bases that match TRBD1. The length of the CDR3 is 15 residues. Per the germline V gene, CDR1 is MNHEY and CDR2 is SVGAGI. V lost 5 bases and J lost 5; bases outside the gene matches: 8.

There are a few counts of this clone. The gene calls are TRBV30 and TRBJ2-7; a possible D gene is TRBD2 (6 bases). The CDR3 has 16 amino acids. Germline V gene lookup returns CDR1 GTSNPN and CDR2 SVGIG (reference sequence). V dropped 2 bases and J dropped 0 bases, with 17 bases sitting between them. The CDR3 is CAWSLPGRRASYEQYF. The CDR3 coding sequence is TGTGCCTGGAGTTTGCCCGGCAGGAGGGCCTCCTACGAGCAGTACTTC.

The chain is built from TRBV3-1 (or the pseudogene TRBV3-2) and TRBJ2-7; TRBD2 agrees at 11 bases. V shed 2 bases and J 7 bases; nucleotides not matched to a gene: 4. The germline CDR1 and CDR2 sequences are LGHDT and YNNKEL (reference sequence). The CDR3 spans 14 residues. The CDR3 loop reads CASSQISSGGEQYF. The CDR3 bases are TGTGCCAGCAGCCAAATCTCTAGCGGGGGGGAGCAGTACTTC.

This sequence joins TRBV6-4 and TRBJ2-7; 7 bases are a match to TRBD2. This CDR3 contains 12 residues. Trimming at V came to 10 bases and at J to 4 bases, leaving 7 bases not matched to a gene. The V gene's germline CDR1 is MRHNA and CDR2 SNTAGT. CDR3 nucleotides: TGTGCCACCCCGGGGGGAACTTACGAGCAGTACTTC. Translation gives CATPGGTYEQYF.

This clone was seen more than once but under ten times. The chain has TRBV6-2 or TRBV6-3 and TRBJ2-1; perhaps TRBD1 as D (6 bases). The CDR3 sequence is 13 residues long. Germline CDR1 is MNHEY and CDR2 is SVGEGT. V was cut by 2 bases and J by 8 bases, with 10 bases left in between. The CDR3 DNA reads as TGTGCCAGCAGTTACAATGGGGGCTATGAGCAGTTCTTC. It specifies CASSYNGGYEQFF.

The CDR3 loop is CASSLDTEQFF. The CDR3 coding sequence is TGCGCCAGCAGCTTGGACACCGAGCAGTTCTTC. The gene calls are TRBV5-1 and TRBJ2-1; D not certain. The CDR3 totals 11 residues. The germline V gene encodes CDR1 SGHRS and CDR2 YFSETQ. Trimming took 0 bases from V and 10 from J, leaving 5 bases between them.

The chain is built from TRBV28 and TRBJ2-1, with no clear D. Trimming removed 6 bases from V and 2 bases from J, with 11 bases in between. This CDR3 contains 14 residues. The germline CDR1 and CDR2 sequences are MDHEN and SYDVKM. DNA for the CDR3: TGTGCCAGCAGACCTTTCTCGGCCTACAATGAGCAGTTCTTC. It specifies CASRPFSAYNEQFF. The whole variable domain, filled in from reference TRBV28 and TRBJ2-1, reads DVKVTQSSRYLVKRTGEKVFLECVQDMDHENMFWYRQDPGLGLRLIYFSYDVKMKEKGDIPEGYSVSREKKERFSLILESASTNQTSMYLCASRPFSAYNEQFFGPGTRLTVL.

The rearrangement joins TRBV10-3 to TRBJ1-1, with 9 bases identical to TRBD1. J gave up 10 bases and V 5 bases, and 8 bases lay outside the gene matches. The CDR3 spans 13 residues. Germline CDR1 and CDR2: ENHRY and SYGVKD. CDR3 protein: CAISRQGEAGAFF. The CDR3 DNA sequence: TGTGCCATCAGTAGACAGGGGGAGGCCGGAGCTTTCTTT.